This record looks at one T cell receptor (beta chain) sequence and its context. Measured with immunoSEQ multiplex PCR; TCRdb has only the in-frame clones, and not every one. The table has approximately 150,000 clones, roughly 85% seen once; the top ten hold less than 6.5%. Unmatched junction bases numbered 4, after V lost 6 bases and J lost 5 bases. This CDR3 is built from 14 residues. CDR1 is MNHNY, CDR2 SVGAGI, per germline (reference sequence). The data stem from a study of blood T cell repertoires in COVID-19. Study-wide background: In each case, the material was cDNA or gDNA derived from T cells, B-cell-depleted T cells, or PBMCs.

This TCR was sampled from a human donor in a cohort sampled during active COVID-19. V usage is TRBV6-6 and J usage is TRBJ2-2; 9 positions match TRBD1. The material sequenced was peripheral blood. The CDR3 region has the DNA TGTGCCAGCAGGGGACAGGGTTCAACCGGGGAGCTGTTTTTT. Its protein product is CASRGQGSTGELFF.